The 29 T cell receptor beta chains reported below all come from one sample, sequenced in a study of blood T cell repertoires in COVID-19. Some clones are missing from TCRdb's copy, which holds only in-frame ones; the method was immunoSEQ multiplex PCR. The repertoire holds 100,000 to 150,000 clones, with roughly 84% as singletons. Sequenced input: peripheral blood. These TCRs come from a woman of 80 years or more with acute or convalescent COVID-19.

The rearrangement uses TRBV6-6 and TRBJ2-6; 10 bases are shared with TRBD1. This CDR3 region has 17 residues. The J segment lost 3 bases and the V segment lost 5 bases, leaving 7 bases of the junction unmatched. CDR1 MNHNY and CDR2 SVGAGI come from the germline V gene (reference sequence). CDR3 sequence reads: CASSPRDRGGGANVLTF. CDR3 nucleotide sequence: TGTGCCAGCAGTCCAAGGGACAGGGGAGGTGGGGCCAACGTCCTGACTTTC.

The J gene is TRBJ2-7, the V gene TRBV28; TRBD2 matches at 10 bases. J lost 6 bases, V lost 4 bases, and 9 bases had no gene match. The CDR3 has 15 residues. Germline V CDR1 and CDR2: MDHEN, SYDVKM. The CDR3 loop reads CASSSGTSEGAEQYF. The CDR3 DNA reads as TGTGCCAGCAGTTCAGGGACTAGCGAGGGCGCCGAGCAGTACTTC.

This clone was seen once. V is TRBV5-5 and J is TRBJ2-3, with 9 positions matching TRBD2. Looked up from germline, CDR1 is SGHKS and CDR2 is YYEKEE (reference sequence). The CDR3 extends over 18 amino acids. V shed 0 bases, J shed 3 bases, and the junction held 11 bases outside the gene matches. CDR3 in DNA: TGTGCCAGCAGCTTGGCTGGGCGGGGGGGCTCTCTGACAGATACGCAGTATTTT. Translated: CASSLAGRGGSLTDTQYF.

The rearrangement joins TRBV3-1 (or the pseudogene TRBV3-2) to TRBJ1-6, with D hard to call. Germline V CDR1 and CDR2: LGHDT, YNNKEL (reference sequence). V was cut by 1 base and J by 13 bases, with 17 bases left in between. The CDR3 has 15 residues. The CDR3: CASSQVLDFSVPLHF. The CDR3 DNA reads TGTGCCAGCAGCCAAGTACTTGACTTTTCCGTTCCCCTCCACTTT.

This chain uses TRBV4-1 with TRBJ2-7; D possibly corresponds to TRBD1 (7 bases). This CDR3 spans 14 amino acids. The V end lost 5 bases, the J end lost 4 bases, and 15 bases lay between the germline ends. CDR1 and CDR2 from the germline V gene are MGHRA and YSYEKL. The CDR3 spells CASSGRDSGYEQYF. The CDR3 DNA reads TGCGCCAGCAGCGGGCGGGACAGCGGGTACGAGCAGTACTTC.

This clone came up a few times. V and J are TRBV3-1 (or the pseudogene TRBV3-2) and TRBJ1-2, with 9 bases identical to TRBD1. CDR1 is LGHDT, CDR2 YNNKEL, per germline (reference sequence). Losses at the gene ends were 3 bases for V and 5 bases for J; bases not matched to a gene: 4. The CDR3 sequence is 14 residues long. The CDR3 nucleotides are TGTGCCAGCAGCCACCAGACAGGGGGGTATGGCTACACCTTC. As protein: CASSHQTGGYGYTF.

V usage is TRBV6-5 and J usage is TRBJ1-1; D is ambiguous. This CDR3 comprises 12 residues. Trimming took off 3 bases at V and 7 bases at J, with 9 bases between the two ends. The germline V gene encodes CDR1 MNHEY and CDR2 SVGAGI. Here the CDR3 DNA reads TGTGCCAGCAGTTATCTGGAGGGTGAAGCTTTCTTT. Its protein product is CASSYLEGEAFF.

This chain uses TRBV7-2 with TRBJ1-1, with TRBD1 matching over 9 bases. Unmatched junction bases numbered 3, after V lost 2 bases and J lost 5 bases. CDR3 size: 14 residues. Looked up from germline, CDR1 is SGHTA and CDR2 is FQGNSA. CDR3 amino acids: CASSLNRGHTEAFF. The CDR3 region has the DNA TGTGCCAGCAGCTTAAACAGGGGGCATACTGAAGCTTTCTTT.

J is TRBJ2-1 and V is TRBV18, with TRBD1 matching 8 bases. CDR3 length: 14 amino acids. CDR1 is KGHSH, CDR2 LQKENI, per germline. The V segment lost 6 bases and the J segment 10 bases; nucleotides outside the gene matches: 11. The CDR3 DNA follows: TGTGCCAGCTCCCCCGGGACAGGAGACAGGGAGCAGTTCTTC. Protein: CASSPGTGDREQFF.

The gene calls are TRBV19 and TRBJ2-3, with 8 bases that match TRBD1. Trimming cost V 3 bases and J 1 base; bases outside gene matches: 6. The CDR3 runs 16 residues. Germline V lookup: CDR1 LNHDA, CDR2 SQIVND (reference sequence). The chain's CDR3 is CASSIGTGHGTDTQYF. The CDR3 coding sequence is TGTGCCAGTAGTATCGGGACAGGCCACGGCACAGATACGCAGTATTTT.

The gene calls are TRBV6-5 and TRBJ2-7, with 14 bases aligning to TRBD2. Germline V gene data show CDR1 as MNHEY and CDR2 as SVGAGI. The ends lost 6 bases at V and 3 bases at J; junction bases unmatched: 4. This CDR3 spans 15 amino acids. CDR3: CASRMGLAGVYEQYF. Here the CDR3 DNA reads TGTGCCAGCAGAATGGGACTAGCGGGGGTCTACGAGCAGTACTTC.

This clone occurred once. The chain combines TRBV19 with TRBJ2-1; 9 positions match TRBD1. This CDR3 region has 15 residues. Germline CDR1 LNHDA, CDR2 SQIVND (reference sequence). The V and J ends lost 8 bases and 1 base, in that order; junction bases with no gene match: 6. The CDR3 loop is CASSDRGTSYNEQFF. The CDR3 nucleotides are TGTGCCAGTTCCGACAGGGGGACATCCTACAATGAGCAGTTCTTC.

In nucleotides, the CDR3 is TGTGCCAGCAGCGCACGTCTAGCGGGGGGATACAATGAGCAGTTCTTC. Translating it yields CASSARLAGGYNEQFF. The chain combines TRBV9 with TRBJ2-1, with 11 bases fitting TRBD2. The CDR3 runs to 16 residues. The junction had 6 bases not matched to a gene; V was cut back by 3 bases and J by 4 bases. Germline V gene data show CDR1 as SGDLS and CDR2 as YYNGEE.

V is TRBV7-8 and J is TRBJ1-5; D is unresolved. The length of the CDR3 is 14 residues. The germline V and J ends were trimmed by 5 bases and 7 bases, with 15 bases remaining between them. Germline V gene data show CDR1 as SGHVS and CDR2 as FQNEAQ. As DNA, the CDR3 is TGTGCCAGCAGCCCACTTTCGATGGGCCAGCCCCAGCATTTT. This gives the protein CASSPLSMGQPQHF.

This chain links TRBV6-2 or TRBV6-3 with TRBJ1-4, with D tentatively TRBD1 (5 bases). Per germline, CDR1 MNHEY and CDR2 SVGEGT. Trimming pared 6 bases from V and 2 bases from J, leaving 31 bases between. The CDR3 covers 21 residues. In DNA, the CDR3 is TGTGCCAGCAGCACCGGAAGGGGCGTCGCGGCGAAGTGGGCCACTAATGAAAAACTGTTTTTT. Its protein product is CASSTGRGVAAKWATNEKLFF.

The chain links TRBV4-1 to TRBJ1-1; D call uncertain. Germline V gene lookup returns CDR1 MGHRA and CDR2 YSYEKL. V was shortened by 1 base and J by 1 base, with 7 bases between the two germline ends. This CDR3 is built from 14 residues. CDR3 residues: CASSQVRSNTEAFF. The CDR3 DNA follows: TGCGCCAGCAGCCAAGTGAGATCGAACACTGAAGCTTTCTTT.

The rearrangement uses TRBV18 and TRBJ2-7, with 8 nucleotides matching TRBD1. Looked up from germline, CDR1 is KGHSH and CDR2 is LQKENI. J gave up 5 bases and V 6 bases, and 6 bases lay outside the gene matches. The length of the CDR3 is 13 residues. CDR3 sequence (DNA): TGTGCCAGCTCCTCGGACAGGGACAACGAGCAGTACTTC. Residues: CASSSDRDNEQYF.

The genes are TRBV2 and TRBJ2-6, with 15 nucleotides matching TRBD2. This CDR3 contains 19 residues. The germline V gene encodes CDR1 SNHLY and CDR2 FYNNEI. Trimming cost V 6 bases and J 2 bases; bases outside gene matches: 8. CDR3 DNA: TGTGCCAGCAGCTTGGGGACTAGCGGGAGGTCCGCTGGGGCCAACGTCCTGACTTTC. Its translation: CASSLGTSGRSAGANVLTF.

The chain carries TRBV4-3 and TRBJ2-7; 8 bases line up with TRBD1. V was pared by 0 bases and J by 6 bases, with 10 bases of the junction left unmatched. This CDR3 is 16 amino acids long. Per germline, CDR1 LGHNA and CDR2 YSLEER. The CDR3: CASSQDSGRGRSEQYF. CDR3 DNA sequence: TGCGCCAGCAGCCAAGATTCCGGCAGGGGGCGTAGCGAGCAGTACTTC.

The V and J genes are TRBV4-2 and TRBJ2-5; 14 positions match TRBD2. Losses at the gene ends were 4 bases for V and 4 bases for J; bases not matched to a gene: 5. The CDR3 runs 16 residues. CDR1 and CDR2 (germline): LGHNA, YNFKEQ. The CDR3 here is CASSRRLAGGGETQYF. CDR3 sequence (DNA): TGTGCCAGCAGCCGCCGACTAGCGGGAGGGGGAGAGACCCAGTACTTC.

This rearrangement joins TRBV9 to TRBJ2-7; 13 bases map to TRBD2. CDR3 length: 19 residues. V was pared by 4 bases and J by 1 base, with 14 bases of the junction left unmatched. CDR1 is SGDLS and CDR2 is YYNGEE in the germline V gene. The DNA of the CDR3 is TGTGCCAGCAGCTCTCGACTAGCGGGAGGATTCACTCCTTCCTACGAGCAGTACTTC. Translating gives CASSSRLAGGFTPSYEQYF.

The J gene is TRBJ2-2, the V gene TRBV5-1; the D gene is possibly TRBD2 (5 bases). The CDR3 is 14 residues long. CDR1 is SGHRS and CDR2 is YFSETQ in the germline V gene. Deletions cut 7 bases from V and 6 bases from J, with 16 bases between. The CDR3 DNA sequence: TGCGCCAGCCTGGGAGACTTAGCCGCCGGGGAGCTGTTTTTT. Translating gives CASLGDLAAGELFF.

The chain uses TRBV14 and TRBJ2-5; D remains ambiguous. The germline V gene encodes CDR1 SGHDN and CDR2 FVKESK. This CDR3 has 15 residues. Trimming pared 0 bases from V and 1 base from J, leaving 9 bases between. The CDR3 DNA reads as TGTGCCAGCAGCCAAGATGTTGGCAGCCAAGAGACCCAGTACTTC. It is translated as CASSQDVGSQETQYF.

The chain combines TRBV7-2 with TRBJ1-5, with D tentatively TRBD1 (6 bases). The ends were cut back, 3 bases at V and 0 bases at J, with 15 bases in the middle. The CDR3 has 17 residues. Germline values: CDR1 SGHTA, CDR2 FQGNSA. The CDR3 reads CASSFLGAGYSNQPQHF. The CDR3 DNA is TGTGCCAGCAGCTTCTTGGGGGCTGGATATAGCAATCAGCCCCAGCATTTT.

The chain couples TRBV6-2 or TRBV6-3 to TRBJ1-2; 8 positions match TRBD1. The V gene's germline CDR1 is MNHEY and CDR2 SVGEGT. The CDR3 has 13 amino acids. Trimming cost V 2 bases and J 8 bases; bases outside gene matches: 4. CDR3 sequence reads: CASSYLTGEGYTF. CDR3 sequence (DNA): TGTGCCAGCAGTTACCTGACAGGGGAAGGCTACACCTTC.

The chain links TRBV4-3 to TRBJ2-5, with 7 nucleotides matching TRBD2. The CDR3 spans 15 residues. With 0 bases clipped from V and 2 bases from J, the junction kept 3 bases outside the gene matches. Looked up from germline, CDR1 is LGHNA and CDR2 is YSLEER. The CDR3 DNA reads TGCGCCAGCAGCCAAGATTACGGGGGGCAAGAGACCCAGTACTTC. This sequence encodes CASSQDYGGQETQYF.

CDR3 loop: CASSTTGVYGYTF. DNA of the CDR3: TGTGCCAGTAGTACGACAGGGGTCTATGGCTACACCTTC. This rearrangement joins TRBV19 to TRBJ1-2; TRBD1 matches at 8 bases. V lost 4 bases to trimming and J lost 4 bases; unmatched junction nucleotides: 2. The CDR3 extends over 13 amino acids. Germline V lookup: CDR1 LNHDA, CDR2 SQIVND (reference sequence).

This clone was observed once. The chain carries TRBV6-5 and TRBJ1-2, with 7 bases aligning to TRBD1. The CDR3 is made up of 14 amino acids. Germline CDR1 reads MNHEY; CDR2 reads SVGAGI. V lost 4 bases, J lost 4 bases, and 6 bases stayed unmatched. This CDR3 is CASSSGGRLYGYTF. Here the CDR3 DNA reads TGTGCCAGCAGTTCAGGGGGACGGCTCTATGGCTACACCTTC.

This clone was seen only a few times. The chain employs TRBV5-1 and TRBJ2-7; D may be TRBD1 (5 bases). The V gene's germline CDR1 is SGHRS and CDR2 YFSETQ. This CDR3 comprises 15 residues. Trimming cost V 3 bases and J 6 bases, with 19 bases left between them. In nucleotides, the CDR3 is TGCGCCAGCAGCTGGGCCCAGGGCGGCCCGGGCGAGCAGTACTTC. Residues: CASSWAQGGPGEQYF.